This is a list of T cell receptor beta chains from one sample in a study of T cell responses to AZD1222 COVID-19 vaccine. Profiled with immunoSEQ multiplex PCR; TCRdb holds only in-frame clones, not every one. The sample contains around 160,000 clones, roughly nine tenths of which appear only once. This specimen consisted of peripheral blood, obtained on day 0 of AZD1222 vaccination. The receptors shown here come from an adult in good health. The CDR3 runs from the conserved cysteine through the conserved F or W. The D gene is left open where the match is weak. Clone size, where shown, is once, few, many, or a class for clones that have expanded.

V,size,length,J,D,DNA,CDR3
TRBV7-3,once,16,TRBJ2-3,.,TGTGCCAGCAGCTTAGCGGCCCCCGGGAACACAGATACGCAGTATTTT,CASSLAAPGNTDTQYF
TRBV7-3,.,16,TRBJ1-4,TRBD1,TGTGCCAGCAGCTTAATCCAGGGGGCGCCTAATGAAAAACTGTTTTTT,CASSLIQGAPNEKLFF
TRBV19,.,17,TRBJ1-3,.,TGTGCCACCGCTACCGGGGGGGGGAGCTTTACTGGAAACACCATATATTTT,CATATGGGSFTGNTIYF
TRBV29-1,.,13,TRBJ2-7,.,TGCAGCGTTGTCGGGTTGGGGAACTACGAGCAGTACTTC,CSVVGLGNYEQYF
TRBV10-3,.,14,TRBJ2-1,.,TGTGCCATCAGTGAGCCAAGGGAGCGGCATGAGCAGTTCTTC,CAISEPRERHEQFF
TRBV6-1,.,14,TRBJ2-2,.,TGTGCCAGCAGTGAATTGCAGAACACCGGGGAGCTGTTTTTT,CASSELQNTGELFF
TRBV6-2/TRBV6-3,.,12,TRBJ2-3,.,TGTGCCAGCAGCCGCGGCACAGATACGCAGTATTTT,CASSRGTDTQYF
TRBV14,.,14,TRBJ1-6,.,TGTGCCAGCAGCCAAGTGGGGCTTAATTCACCCCTCCACTTT,CASSQVGLNSPLHF
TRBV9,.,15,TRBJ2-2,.,TGTGCCAGCAGCTGGAAAAGCTTGGACACCGGGGAGCTGTTTTTT,CASSWKSLDTGELFF
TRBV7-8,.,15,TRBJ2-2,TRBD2,TGTGCCAGCAGCTTAGCGGGAGGGGACACCGGGGAGCTGTTTTTT,CASSLAGGDTGELFF
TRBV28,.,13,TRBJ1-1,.,TGTGCCAGCTTTCAAGGACCGAACACTGAAGCTTTCTTT,CASFQGPNTEAFF
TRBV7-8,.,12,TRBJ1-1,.,TGTGCCAGCAGCTTAATGAACACTGAAGCTTTCTTT,CASSLMNTEAFF
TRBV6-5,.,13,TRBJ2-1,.,TGTGCCAGCACGGAATCCCTATACAATGAGCAGTTCTTC,CASTESLYNEQFF
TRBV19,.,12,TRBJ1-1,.,TGTGCCAGTAGTATGAGGGACACTGAAGCTTTCTTT,CASSMRDTEAFF
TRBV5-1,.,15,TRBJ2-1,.,TGCGCCAGCAGCTTGGAGGTCACAACCTACAATGAGCAGTTCTTC,CASSLEVTTYNEQFF
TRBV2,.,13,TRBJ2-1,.,TGTGCCAGCAGTGGACAGCTGGGCGATGAGCAGTTCTTC,CASSGQLGDEQFF
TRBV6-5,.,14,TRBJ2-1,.,TGTGCCAGCAGTTACCCGAGTAAGGGGGATGAGCAGTTCTTC,CASSYPSKGDEQFF
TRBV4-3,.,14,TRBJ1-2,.,TGCGCCAGCAGCCAAGAGTCACAGGCCTATGGCTACACCTTC,CASSQESQAYGYTF
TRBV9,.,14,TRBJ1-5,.,TGTGCCAGCGGGGCCAGGGATAGCAATCAGCCCCAGCATTTT,CASGARDSNQPQHF
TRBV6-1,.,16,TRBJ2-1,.,TGTGCCAGCAGTGAACCCTGGACACCTTCCTACAATGAGCAGTTCTTC,CASSEPWTPSYNEQFF
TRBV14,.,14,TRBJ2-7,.,TGTGCCAGCAGCCGAGGGCTAGTAAAATTGGAGCAGTACTTC,CASSRGLVKLEQYF
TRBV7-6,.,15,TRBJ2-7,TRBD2,TGTGCCAGCAGCTTAGAGGGCGGGAGAGGCTACGAGCAGTACTTC,CASSLEGGRGYEQYF
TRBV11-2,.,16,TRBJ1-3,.,TGTGCCAGCAGCCCCATGGGGGGGTTCTCTGGAAACACCATATATTTT,CASSPMGGFSGNTIYF
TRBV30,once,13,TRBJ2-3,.,TGTGCCTGGACCACTACTAGCACAGATACGCAGTATTTT,CAWTTTSTDTQYF
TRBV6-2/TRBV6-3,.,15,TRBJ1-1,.,TGTGCCAGCAGTTGGGCTGCTGGCAGGGGAAGTGAAGCTTTCTTT,CASSWAAGRGSEAFF
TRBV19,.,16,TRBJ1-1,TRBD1,TGTGCCAGTAGTAGCGGGACAGGGGGCTGGAACACTGAAGCTTTCTTT,CASSSGTGGWNTEAFF
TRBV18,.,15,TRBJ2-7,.,TGTGCCAGCTCACCCCGTGGTGGCCAGACCTACGAGCAGTACTTC,CASSPRGGQTYEQYF
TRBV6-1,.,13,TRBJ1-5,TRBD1,TGTGCCAGCAGACGTACAGGGGATCAGCCCCAGCATTTT,CASRRTGDQPQHF
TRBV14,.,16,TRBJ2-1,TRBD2,TGTGCCAGCAGCCAAGTTATAGCGGGAGGGGTGGACGAGCAGTTCTTC,CASSQVIAGGVDEQFF
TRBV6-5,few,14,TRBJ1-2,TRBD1,TGTGCCAGCAGGCTCACAGGGGGAGGGTATGGCTACACCTTC,CASRLTGGGYGYTF
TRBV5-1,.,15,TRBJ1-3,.,TGCGCCAGCAGCTTGACACCCGCCTCTGGAAACACCATATATTTT,CASSLTPASGNTIYF